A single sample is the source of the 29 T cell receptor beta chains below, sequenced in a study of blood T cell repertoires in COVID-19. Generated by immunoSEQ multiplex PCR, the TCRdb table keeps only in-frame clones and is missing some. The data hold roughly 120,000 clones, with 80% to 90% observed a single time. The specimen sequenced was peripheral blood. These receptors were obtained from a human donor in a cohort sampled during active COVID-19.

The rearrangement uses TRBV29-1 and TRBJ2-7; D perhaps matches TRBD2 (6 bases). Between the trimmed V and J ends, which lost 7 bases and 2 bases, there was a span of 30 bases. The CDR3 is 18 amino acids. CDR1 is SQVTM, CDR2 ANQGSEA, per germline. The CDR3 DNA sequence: TGCAGCGCTTACGTTGTCGTTTACAGCCGGAGGGGAACCTACGAGCAGTACTTC. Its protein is CSAYVVVYSRRGTYEQYF.

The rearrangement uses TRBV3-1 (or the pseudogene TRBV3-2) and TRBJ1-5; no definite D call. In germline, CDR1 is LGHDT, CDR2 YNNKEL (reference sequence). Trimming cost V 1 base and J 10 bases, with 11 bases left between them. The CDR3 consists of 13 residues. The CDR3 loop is CASSQGTFEPQHF. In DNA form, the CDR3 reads TGTGCCAGCAGCCAAGGGACTTTTGAACCCCAGCATTTT.

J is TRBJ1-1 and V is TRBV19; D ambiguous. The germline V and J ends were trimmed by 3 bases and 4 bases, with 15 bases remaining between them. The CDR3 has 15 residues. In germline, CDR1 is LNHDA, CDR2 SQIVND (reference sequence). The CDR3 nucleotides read TGTGCCAGTAGTATTTTAATGGGCAGCACCACTGAAGCTTTCTTT. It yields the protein CASSILMGSTTEAFF.

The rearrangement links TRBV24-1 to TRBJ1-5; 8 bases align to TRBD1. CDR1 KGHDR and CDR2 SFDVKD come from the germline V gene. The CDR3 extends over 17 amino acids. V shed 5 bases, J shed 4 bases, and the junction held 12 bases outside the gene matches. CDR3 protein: CATSASRTGIINQPQHF. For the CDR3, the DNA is TGTGCCACCAGTGCCTCAAGGACAGGGATTATAAATCAGCCCCAGCATTTT.

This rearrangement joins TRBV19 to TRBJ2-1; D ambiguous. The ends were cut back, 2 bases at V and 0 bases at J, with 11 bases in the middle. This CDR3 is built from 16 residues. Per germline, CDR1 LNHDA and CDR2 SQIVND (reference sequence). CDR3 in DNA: TGTGCCAGTAGTATATGGCGGAAGAGCTCCTACAATGAGCAGTTCTTC. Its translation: CASSIWRKSSYNEQFF.

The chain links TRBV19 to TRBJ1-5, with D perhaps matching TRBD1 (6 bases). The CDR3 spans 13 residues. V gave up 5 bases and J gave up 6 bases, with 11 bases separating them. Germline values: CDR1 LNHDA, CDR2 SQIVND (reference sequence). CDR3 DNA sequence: TGTGCCAGTAGTCGGGGGGGCAGTCAGCCCCAGCATTTT. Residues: CASSRGGSQPQHF. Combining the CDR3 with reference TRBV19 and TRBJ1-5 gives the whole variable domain DGGITQSPKYLFRKEGQNVTLSCEQNLNHDAMYWYRQDPGQGLRLIYYSQIVNDFQKGDIAEGYSVSREKKESFPLTVTSAQKNPTAFYLCASSRGGSQPQHFGDGTRLSIL.

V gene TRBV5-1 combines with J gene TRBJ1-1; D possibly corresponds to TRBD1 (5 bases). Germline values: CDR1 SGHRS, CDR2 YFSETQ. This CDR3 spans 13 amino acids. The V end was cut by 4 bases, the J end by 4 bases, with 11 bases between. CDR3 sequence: CASSPWRGTEAFF. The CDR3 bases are TGCGCCAGCAGCCCATGGAGGGGCACTGAAGCTTTCTTT.

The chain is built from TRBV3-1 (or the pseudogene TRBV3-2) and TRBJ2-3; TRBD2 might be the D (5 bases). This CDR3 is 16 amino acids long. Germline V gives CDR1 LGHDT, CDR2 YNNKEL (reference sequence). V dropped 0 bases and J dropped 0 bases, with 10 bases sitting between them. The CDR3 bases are TGTGCCAGCAGCCAAGAATTGGGAGTAAGCACAGATACGCAGTATTTT. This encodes CASSQELGVSTDTQYF.

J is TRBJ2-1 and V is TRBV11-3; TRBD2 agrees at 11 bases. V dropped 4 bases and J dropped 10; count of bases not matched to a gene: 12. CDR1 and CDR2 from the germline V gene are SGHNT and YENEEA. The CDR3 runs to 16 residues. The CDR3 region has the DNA TGTGCCAGCAGCTCACTAGCGGGAGCTTTTGCAGGAGAGCAGTTCTTC. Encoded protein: CASSSLAGAFAGEQFF. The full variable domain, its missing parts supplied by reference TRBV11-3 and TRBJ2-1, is EAGVVQSPRYKIIEKKQPVAFWCNPISGHNTLYWYLQNLGQGPELLIRYENEEAVDDSQLPKDRFSAERLKGVDSTLKIQPAELGDSAVYLCASSSLAGAFAGEQFFGPGTRLTVL.

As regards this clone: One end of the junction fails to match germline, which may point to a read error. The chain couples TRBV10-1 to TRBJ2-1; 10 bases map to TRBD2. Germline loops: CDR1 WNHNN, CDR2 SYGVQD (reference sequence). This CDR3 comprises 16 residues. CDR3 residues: CASRRAGGHSDNEQFF. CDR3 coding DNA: TGCGCCAGCAGGAGAGCGGGAGGGCACTCCGACAATGAGCAGTTCTTC.

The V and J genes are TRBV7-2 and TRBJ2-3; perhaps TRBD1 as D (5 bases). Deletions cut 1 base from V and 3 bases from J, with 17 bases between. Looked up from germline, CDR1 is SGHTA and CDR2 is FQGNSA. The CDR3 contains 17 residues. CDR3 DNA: TGTGCCAGCAGCTTAGACTCCCGGCCCTCAGGGACAGATACGCAGTATTTT. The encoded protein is CASSLDSRPSGTDTQYF.

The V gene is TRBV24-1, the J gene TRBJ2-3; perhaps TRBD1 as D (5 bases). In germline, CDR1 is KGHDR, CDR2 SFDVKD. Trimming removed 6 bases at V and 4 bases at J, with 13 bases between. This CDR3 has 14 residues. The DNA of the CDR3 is TGTGCCACCAGTTTTGGGGCCTTCCCAGATACGCAGTATTTT. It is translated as CATSFGAFPDTQYF.

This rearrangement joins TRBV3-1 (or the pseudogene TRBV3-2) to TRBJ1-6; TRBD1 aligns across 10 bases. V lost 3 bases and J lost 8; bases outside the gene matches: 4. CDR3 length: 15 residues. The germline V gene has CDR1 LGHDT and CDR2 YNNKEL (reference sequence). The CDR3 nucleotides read TGTGCCAGCAGCCAGACGGACAGGGGGTATTCACCCCTCCACTTT. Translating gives CASSQTDRGYSPLHF.

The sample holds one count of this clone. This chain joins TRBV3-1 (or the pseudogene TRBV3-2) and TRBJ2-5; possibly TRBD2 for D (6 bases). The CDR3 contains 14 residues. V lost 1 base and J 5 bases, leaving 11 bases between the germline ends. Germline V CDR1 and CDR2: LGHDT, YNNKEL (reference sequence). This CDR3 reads CASSQVRLAETQYF. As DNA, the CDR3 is TGTGCCAGCAGCCAAGTAAGGCTAGCGGAGACCCAGTACTTC.

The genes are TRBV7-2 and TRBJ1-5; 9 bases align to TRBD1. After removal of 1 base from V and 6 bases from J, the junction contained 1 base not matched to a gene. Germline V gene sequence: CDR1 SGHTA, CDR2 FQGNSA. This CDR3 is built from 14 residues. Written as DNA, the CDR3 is TGTGCCAGCAGCTTAGTGACAGGGGGTCAGCCCCAGCATTTT. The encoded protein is CASSLVTGGQPQHF.

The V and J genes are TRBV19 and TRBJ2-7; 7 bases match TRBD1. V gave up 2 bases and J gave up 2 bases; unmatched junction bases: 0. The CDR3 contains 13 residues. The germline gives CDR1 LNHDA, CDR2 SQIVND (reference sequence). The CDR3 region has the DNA TGTGCCAGTAGTATAACAGGGGCCTACGAGCAGTACTTC. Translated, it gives CASSITGAYEQYF.

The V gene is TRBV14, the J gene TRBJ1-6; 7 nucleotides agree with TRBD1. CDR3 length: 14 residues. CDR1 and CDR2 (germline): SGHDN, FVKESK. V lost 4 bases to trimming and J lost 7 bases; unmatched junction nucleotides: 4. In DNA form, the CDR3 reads TGTGCCAGCAGCCCCCGGGACAGAAATTCACCCCTCCACTTT. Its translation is CASSPRDRNSPLHF.

The CDR3 nucleotides read TGTGCCAGCAGTTTAGAGACTTTTGACTTCCGGGGCTACACCTTC. This sequence encodes CASSLETFDFRGYTF. This rearrangement joins TRBV28 to TRBJ1-2; D ambiguous. Trimming removed 2 bases at V and 8 bases at J, with 18 bases between. This CDR3 contains 15 residues. The germline V gene encodes CDR1 MDHEN and CDR2 SYDVKM.

CDR3 nucleotides: TGTGCCAGCAGTTACGGAGGTATCTACGAGCAGTACTTC. Residues: CASSYGGIYEQYF. The V and J genes are TRBV6-5 and TRBJ2-7, with a tentative D call TRBD2 (5 bases). V was clipped by 2 bases and J by 3 bases, with 8 bases between them. The CDR3 length is 13 residues. Germline V CDR1 and CDR2: MNHEY, SVGAGI.

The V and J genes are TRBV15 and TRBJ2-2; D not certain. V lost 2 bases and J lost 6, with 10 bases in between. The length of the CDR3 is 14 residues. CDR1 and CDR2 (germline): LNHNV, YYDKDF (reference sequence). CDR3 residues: CATSRPGWPGELFF. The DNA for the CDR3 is TGTGCCACCAGCAGACCCGGGTGGCCCGGGGAGCTGTTTTTT.

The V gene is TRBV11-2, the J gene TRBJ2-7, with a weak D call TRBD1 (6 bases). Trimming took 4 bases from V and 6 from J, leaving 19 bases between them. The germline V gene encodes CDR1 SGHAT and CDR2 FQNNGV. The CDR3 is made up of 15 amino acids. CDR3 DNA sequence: TGTGCCAGCAGCTCTATGACAGGCAGTGGACCCGAGCAGTACTTC. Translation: CASSSMTGSGPEQYF.

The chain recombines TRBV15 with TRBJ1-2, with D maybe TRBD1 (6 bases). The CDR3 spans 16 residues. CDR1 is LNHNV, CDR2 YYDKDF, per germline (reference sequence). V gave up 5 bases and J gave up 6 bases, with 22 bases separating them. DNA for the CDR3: TGTGCCACCAGCCCGAGGGGGACGCCACCCCCAAATGGCTACACCTTC. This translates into CATSPRGTPPPNGYTF.

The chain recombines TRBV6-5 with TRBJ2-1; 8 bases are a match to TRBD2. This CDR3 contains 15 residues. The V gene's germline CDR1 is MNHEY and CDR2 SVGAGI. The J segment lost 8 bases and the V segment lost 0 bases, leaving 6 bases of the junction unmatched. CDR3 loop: CASSYSNGLAYEQFF. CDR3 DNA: TGTGCCAGCAGTTACTCGAACGGACTAGCCTATGAGCAGTTCTTC.

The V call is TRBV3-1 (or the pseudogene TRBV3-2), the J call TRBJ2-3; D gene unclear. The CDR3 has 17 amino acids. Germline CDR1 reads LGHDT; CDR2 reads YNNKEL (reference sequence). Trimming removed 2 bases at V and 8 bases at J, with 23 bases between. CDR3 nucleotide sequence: TGTGCCAGCAGCCAAATCTCTTCCGCGGCCGCGATGGGTACGCAGTATTTT. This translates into CASSQISSAAAMGTQYF.

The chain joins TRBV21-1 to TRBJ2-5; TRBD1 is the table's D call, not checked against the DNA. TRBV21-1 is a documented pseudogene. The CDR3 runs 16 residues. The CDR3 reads CASSKGKGTDQETQYF. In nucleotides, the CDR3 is TGTGCCAGCAGCAAAGGGAAAGGGACAGATCAAGAGACCCAGTACTTC.

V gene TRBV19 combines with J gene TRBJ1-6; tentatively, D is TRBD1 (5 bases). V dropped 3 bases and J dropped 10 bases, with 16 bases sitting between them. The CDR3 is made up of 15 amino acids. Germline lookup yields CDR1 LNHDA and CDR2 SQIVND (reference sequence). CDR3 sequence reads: CASSMQGWVNSPLHF. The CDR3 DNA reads TGTGCCAGTAGTATGCAGGGTTGGGTAAACTCACCCCTCCACTTT.

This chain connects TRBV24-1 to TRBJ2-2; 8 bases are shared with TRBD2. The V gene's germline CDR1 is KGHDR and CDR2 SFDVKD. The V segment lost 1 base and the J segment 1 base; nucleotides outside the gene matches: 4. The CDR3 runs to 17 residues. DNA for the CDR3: TGTGCCACCAGTGATTTAGGAGCGGGGGTGAACACCGGGGAGCTGTTTTTT. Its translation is CATSDLGAGVNTGELFF.

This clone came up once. For the CDR3, the DNA is TGCAGCGCCGAGACCCAGGGTGGGACTGAAGCTTTCTTT. It translates to CSAETQGGTEAFF. The chain links TRBV29-1 to TRBJ1-1; D might be TRBD1 (5 bases). Trimming shortened V by 7 bases and J by 5 bases, and 17 bases separated the two germline ends. The CDR3 spans 13 residues. The germline V gene encodes CDR1 SQVTM and CDR2 ANQGSEA.

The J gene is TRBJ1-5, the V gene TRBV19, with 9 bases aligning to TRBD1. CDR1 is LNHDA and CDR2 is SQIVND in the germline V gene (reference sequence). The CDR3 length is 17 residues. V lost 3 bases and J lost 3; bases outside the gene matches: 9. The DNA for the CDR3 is TGTGCCAGTAGTATGGTTTGGACAGGGGAGTACAATCAGCCCCAGCATTTT. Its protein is CASSMVWTGEYNQPQHF.